This paragraph covers one TCR beta chain sequence. The antigen is not known. Overall study findings and caveats: Tumor memory CD4+ T cell TCR gene usage was found to cluster with blood and lymph node memory CD4+ cells and with lymph node naive CD4+ cells.

After removal of 3 bases from V and 4 bases from J, the junction contained 5 bases not matched to a gene. The CDR3 totals 14 residues. Germline V lookup: CDR1 MNHEY, CDR2 SMNVEV (reference sequence). In TCRdb, the 5' RACE reads were re-called with MiXCR into one record per CDR3 protein. This sample has 60,000 to 65,000 distinct CDR3 sequences, with about 31% found just once. Naive CD4+ T cells were purified with Tregs depleted by CD25. The sequencing sample was made of tumor-infiltrating naive CD4+ T cells sorted from the breast tumor. Subset in this sample: naive CD4+ T cells, CD4+CD45RA+CD25-. V is TRBV27 and J is TRBJ1-1; 7 bases fit TRBD1. The TCR comes from a female donor with breast cancer. DNA of the CDR3: TGTGCCAGCAGTTTTGGACAGGTGGGCACTGAAGCTTTCTTT. It is translated as CASSFGQVGTEAFF.